This T cell receptor beta chain emerged from a study of shared clonotypes between healthy human individuals. This CDR3 comprises 15 residues. Germline V gives CDR1 SGHAT, CDR2 FQNNGV. Trimming removed 3 bases from V and 4 bases from J, with 12 bases in between. Each sorted subset replicate got 200 ng genomic DNA, 25,000 to 30,000 genomes. The repertoire was sequenced with immunoSEQ multiplex PCR; TCRdb's copy has only in-frame clones and lacks some. This sample has 85,000 to 100,000 clones, with less than 80% found just once. V and J are TRBV11-2 and TRBJ2-2; D is unclear. The TCR was taken from a young man in good health. Sequencing was carried out using memory CD8+ T cells sorted from blood. The subset is: CD45RO+ cells pooled with CCR7-negative TemRA cells. CDR3 amino acids: CASSFSFDPTGELFF. CDR3 DNA: TGTGCCAGCAGCTTTAGTTTTGACCCCACCGGGGAGCTGTTTTTT.